This TCR beta chain appears in the sequencing data of a study of blood T cell repertoires in COVID-19. Study context: Two negative PCRs, clearance, or symptom resolution had been documented for recovered Cohort 3 donors.

The authors' processing: Nucleated cell number was recorded as an estimate derived from reference gene primer amplification. Profiling relied on immunoSEQ multiplex PCR, and the TCRdb table lists in-frame clones only, not all of them. V and J calls and clone size are as listed in that table; D and trimming were resolved from the DNA. Among 200,000 to 250,000 clones listed, about nine tenths were seen once. Germline lookup yields CDR1 LNHNV and CDR2 YYDKDF (reference sequence). CDR3 size: 12 residues. The trim removed 9 bases at V and 7 bases at J, leaving 1 base unmatched. This receptor was taken from a woman between 50 and 59 years old in a cohort exposed to, infected with or recovered from COVID-19 (not recorded which). Sequencing input: PBMCs or T cells enriched from blood (not recorded which). V is TRBV15 and J is TRBJ1-3, with 12 bases that match TRBD1. The CDR3 bases are TGTGCCACGGGACAGGGGGCTAACACCATATATTTT. It specifies CATGQGANTIYF. The full variable domain, completed using reference TRBV15 and TRBJ1-3, is DAMVIQNPRYQVTQFGKPVTLSCSQTLNHNVMYWYQQKSSQAPKLLFHYYDKDFNNEADTPDNFQSRRPNTSFCFLDIRSPGLGDTAMYLCATGQGANTIYFGEGSWLTVV.